Listed below are T cell receptor beta chains from one sample, sequenced in a study of OX40 agonist ivuxolimab in advanced cancers. Assay: immunoSEQ multiplex PCR; the TCRdb copy retains only in-frame clones and omits some. The sample consists of more than 40,000 clones, over 60% of them appearing once. Specimen: CD4+ or CD8+ T cells sorted from blood, collected in a trial of the OX40 agonist ivuxolimab. Receptor source: an adult with an advanced solid tumor such as melanoma, head and neck, liver or kidney cancer. The CDR3 runs from the conserved cysteine through the conserved F or W. A D gene is named only where the DNA matches it firmly. Only part of the rows carry a size: once, few, many, or a class if the clone is expanded.

TRBJ2-2,TRBD1,.,TRBV7-9,TGTGCCAGCAGCCCGGGACAGGGAGACACCGGGGAGCTGTTTTTT,CASSPGQGDTGELFF
TRBJ2-1,.,.,TRBV18,TGTGCCAGCTCACCTGCAAAGGGAAGGGACAATGAGCAGTTCTTC,CASSPAKGRDNEQFF
TRBJ2-1,.,.,TRBV6-1,TGTGCCAGCAGTGTTGAGACCCTCTCCTACAATGAGCAGTTCTTC,CASSVETLSYNEQFF
TRBJ2-7,TRBD1,.,TRBV4-1,TGCGCCAGCAGCCAAGATCGGGGCGGCAGGGGGCGATACGAGCAGTACTTC,CASSQDRGGRGRYEQYF
TRBJ2-1,.,.,TRBV7-3,TGTGCCAGCAGTAAGATCGGGGGCGGGAGTATAAACAATGAGCAGTTCTTC,CASSKIGGGSINNEQFF
TRBJ2-3,.,.,TRBV5-1,TGCGCCAGCAGCAGGGGACTGATTAACACAGATACGCAGTATTTT,CASSRGLINTDTQYF
TRBJ2-7,.,.,TRBV27,TGTGCCAGCAGTCCCAGCCAGGCCTACGAGCAGTACTTC,CASSPSQAYEQYF
TRBJ2-1,TRBD2,.,TRBV7-3,TGTGCCAGCAGCGCCGGGACTAGCAGCTACAATGAGCAGTTCTTC,CASSAGTSSYNEQFF
TRBJ2-1,TRBD2,.,TRBV11-2,TGTGCCAGCAGCCCCCTAGCGGGAGATTCCCACAATGAGCAGTTCTTC,CASSPLAGDSHNEQFF
TRBJ2-5,.,.,TRBV5-1,TGCGCCAGCGGCCAGGGACAAGAGACCCAGTACTTC,CASGQGQETQYF
TRBJ1-4,TRBD1,.,TRBV29-1,TGCAGCGTCAAGGACAGGGCTGGGGAAAAACTGTTTTTT,CSVKDRAGEKLFF
TRBJ2-7,TRBD1,.,TRBV19,TGTGCCAGTAGTATTGCGTACGGACAGGGGTACTACGAGCAGTACTTC,CASSIAYGQGYYEQYF
TRBJ2-7,.,.,TRBV10-3,TGTGCCATCAGAGGGGTACAAGCGGTTAACGAGCAGTACTTC,CAIRGVQAVNEQYF
TRBJ2-1,.,few,TRBV13,TGTGCCAGCAGCACACCGGGAAGCAGCAATGAGCAGTTCTTC,CASSTPGSSNEQFF
TRBJ2-6,.,.,TRBV19,TGTGCCAGTAGTCGCGCCAGGAGAAGCTCTGGGGCCAACGTCCTGACTTTC,CASSRARRSSGANVLTF
TRBJ2-1,.,.,TRBV7-6,TGTGCCAGCAGCTTAGTAGAAGGGGATGAGCAGTTCTTC,CASSLVEGDEQFF
TRBJ2-5,TRBD2,.,TRBV7-9,TGTGCCAGCAGCTTAGATGCGGGGGGGCCGCGGGAGACCCAGTACTTC,CASSLDAGGPRETQYF
TRBJ2-1,.,.,TRBV29-1,TGCAGCGTTCTCCCTATTTGGGGTGTAGGGCAGTTCTTC,CSVLPIWGVGQFF
TRBJ2-7,.,.,TRBV6-5,TGTGCCAGCAGTTACTCGCCGCACTACGAGCAGTACTTC,CASSYSPHYEQYF
TRBJ1-2,TRBD1,.,TRBV6-1,TGTGCCAGCAGTGAAAGGGACAGTCCCCGCTATGGCTACACCTTC,CASSERDSPRYGYTF
TRBJ2-7,TRBD2,.,TRBV5-6,TGTGCCAGCAGCTTGTATACGCGGGAGATGCACGAGCAGTACTTC,CASSLYTREMHEQYF
TRBJ2-7,TRBD2,.,TRBV5-4,TGTGCCAGCAGCTTGTCAGCGGGAGCAGTCTACGAGCAGTACTTC,CASSLSAGAVYEQYF
TRBJ1-1,.,.,TRBV18,TGTGCCAGCTCACCGACAGCAGAAGTGGCTGAAGCTTTCTTT,CASSPTAEVAEAFF
TRBJ1-5,.,once,TRBV19,TGTGCCAGTAGCACAGGCAGCCCACAGCCCCAGCATTTT,CASSTGSPQPQHF
TRBJ2-1,.,.,TRBV4-1,TGCGCCAGCAGCCAAGAGGGGACCCATTTTCCCAATGAGCAGTTCTTC,CASSQEGTHFPNEQFF
TRBJ2-3,TRBD2,.,TRBV9,TGTGCCAGCTCCGCCAGCGGGACGGGGGATACGCAGTATTTT,CASSASGTGDTQYF
TRBJ1-1,.,.,TRBV7-8,TGTGCCAGCAGCTACAGAGCAGGGAACACTGAAGCTTTCTTT,CASSYRAGNTEAFF
TRBJ1-5,.,.,TRBV2,TGTGCCAGCAGTGACAGGTCGGTCAATCAGCCCCAGCATTTT,CASSDRSVNQPQHF
TRBJ1-2,TRBD1,.,TRBV5-8,TGTGCCAGCAGCCAAGGGGACAGGGATCTCTATGGCTACACCTTC,CASSQGDRDLYGYTF
TRBJ1-6,.,.,TRBV9,TGTGCCAGCAGCGTAGACGGAGGTCGGGGGAATTCACCCCTCCACTTT,CASSVDGGRGNSPLHF
TRBJ2-5,.,.,TRBV7-6,TGTGCCAGCAGCTTAGGGACAGCCCAAGAGACCCAGTACTTC,CASSLGTAQETQYF
TRBJ2-5,TRBD2,once,TRBV5-4,TGTGCCAGCAGCTCCAGGACTAGCGGGGATCAAGAGACCCAGTACTTC,CASSSRTSGDQETQYF
TRBJ2-7,.,.,TRBV6-1,TGTGCCAGCAGTAGCGGGCCCTCTTACGAGCAGTACTTC,CASSSGPSYEQYF
TRBJ2-3,TRBD2,.,TRBV5-6,TGTGCCAGCAGCTTCGCCGGTAGCGGGAGCACAGATACGCAGTATTTT,CASSFAGSGSTDTQYF
TRBJ1-3,.,few,TRBV5-8,TGTGCCAGCAGCTTGGACCTTATAAACACCATATATTTT,CASSLDLINTIYF
TRBJ2-7,TRBD1,.,TRBV7-9,TGTGCCAGCAGCCCCGGACAGGGCACCTACGAGCAGTACTTC,CASSPGQGTYEQYF
TRBJ2-3,TRBD1,few,TRBV15,TGTGCCACCAGCATTAGACAGGGGGTAGGCACAGATACGCAGTATTTT,CATSIRQGVGTDTQYF
TRBJ1-2,.,.,TRBV13,TGTGCCAGCACCTATAGCGGGTTTATCAGCTATGGCTACACCTTC,CASTYSGFISYGYTF
TRBJ1-2,.,once,TRBV15,TGTGCCACCAGCAGAGATTTGGGGGCCTACTATGGCTACACCTTC,CATSRDLGAYYGYTF
TRBJ1-3,.,.,TRBV28,TGTGCCAGCCATTGGGGGCAGGCTGGAAACACCATATATTTT,CASHWGQAGNTIYF
TRBJ1-3,.,few,TRBV7-2,TGTGCCAGCAGCTTAGTGGGTGGCTCTGGAAACACCATATATTTT,CASSLVGGSGNTIYF
TRBJ2-2,TRBD2,few,TRBV11-3,TGTGCCAGCAGCAATAGCGGGAGTAACGGGGAGCTGTTTTTT,CASSNSGSNGELFF
TRBJ1-5,TRBD1,.,TRBV6-1,TGTGCCAGCAGTGTACTGACAGGGGATTATAGCAATCAGCCCCAGCATTTT,CASSVLTGDYSNQPQHF
TRBJ2-3,.,.,TRBV5-4,TGTGCCAGCAGCTCCCACAGGGCTACCAGAGATACGCAGTATTTT,CASSSHRATRDTQYF
TRBJ1-5,TRBD1,few,TRBV19,TGTGCCAGTAGACCGACAGGGACCCAGCCCCAGCATTTT,CASRPTGTQPQHF
TRBJ1-5,TRBD1,.,TRBV5-8,TGTGCCAGCAGCTTACCGGGGACAGGGAAAGGAAATCAGCCCCAGCATTTT,CASSLPGTGKGNQPQHF
TRBJ1-1,.,.,TRBV2,TGTGCCAGCAGTGAAGTAGGTGTGGGGGCTTTCTTT,CASSEVGVGAFF
TRBJ1-1,TRBD1,.,TRBV10-3,TGTGCCATCAGTGAGATGGGACAGGGGGCCTTCACTGAAGCTTTCTTT,CAISEMGQGAFTEAFF
TRBJ1-2,.,.,TRBV7-9,TGTGCCAGCGCCTCTCGAAGGGGAATTAACTATGGCTACACCTTC,CASASRRGINYGYTF
TRBJ1-2,.,once,TRBV18,TGTGCCAGCTCACCTGCTGGCGGTACTAACTATGGCTACACCTTC,CASSPAGGTNYGYTF
TRBJ1-2,TRBD1,.,TRBV10-2,TGCGCCAGCAGCGTCAGGGGGCTCGGCTATGGCTACACCTTC,CASSVRGLGYGYTF